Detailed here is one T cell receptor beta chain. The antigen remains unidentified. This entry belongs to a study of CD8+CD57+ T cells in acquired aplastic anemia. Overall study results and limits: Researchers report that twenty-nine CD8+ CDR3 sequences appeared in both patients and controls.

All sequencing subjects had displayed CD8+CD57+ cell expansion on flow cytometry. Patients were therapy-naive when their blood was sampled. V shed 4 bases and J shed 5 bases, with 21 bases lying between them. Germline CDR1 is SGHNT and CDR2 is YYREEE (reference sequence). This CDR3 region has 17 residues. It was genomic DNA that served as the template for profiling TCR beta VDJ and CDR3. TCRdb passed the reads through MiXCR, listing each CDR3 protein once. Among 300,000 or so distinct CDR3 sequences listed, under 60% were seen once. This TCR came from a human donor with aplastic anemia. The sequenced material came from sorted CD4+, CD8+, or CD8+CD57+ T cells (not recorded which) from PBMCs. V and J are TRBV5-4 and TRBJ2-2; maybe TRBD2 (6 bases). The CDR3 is CASSPDSRAAGTGELFF. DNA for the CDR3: TGTGCCAGCAGCCCCGATAGTCGGGCGGCGGGGACCGGGGAGCTGTTTTTT.